This section outlines one TCR beta chain sequence together with its context. What it binds is unknown. TCRdb's table, derived via immunoSEQ multiplex PCR, lists solely in-frame clones and lacks some. The profile shows about 44,000 clones, roughly 96% of them singletons. The data originate from a study of Tregs in tolerant kidney transplant recipients. General study points: No direct test of biological reproducibility was done here.

The ends were cut back, 0 bases at V and 2 bases at J, with 5 bases in the middle. This CDR3 comprises 13 residues. Looked up from germline, CDR1 is KGHSH and CDR2 is LQKENI. This clonotype was obtained from a human donor in good health. The V gene is TRBV18, the J gene TRBJ2-7; D is unresolved. The sample was Tregs from blood cultured with allogeneic cells. CDR3 bases: TGTGCCAGCTCACCACCGAGTACCTACGAGCAGTACTTC. It is translated as CASSPPSTYEQYF.